Listed below are T cell receptor beta chains from one sample, sequenced in a study of CD8+ T cells in alopecia areata. Sequencing was performed with immunoSEQ multiplex PCR; in TCRdb, only in-frame clones are kept and a portion is missing. The profile shows 150,000 or so clones, roughly 50% of them singletons. The sample was CD4+ T cells sorted from blood. Source of these receptors: a human donor with alopecia areata. Each CDR3 is given with its conserved first and last residue. The order of the fields is clone size, J gene, D gene, V gene, CDR3 DNA, CDR3 protein. D genes are given only for firm matches. Part of the rows lack a size; the others show once, few, many or a class for expanded clones.

clone_size: NA
j_call: TRBJ1-4
d_call: NA
v_call: TRBV27
cdr3_nt: TGTGCCAGCAGTCTCAGGCTAAATGAAAAACTGTTTTTT
cdr3_aa: CASSLRLNEKLFF

clone_size: NA
j_call: TRBJ2-7
d_call: TRBD2
v_call: TRBV28
cdr3_nt: TGTGCCAGCATCTCCGGGGGGACCGGCTACGAGCAGTACTTC
cdr3_aa: CASISGGTGYEQYF

clone_size: once
j_call: TRBJ2-7
d_call: NA
v_call: TRBV5-1
cdr3_nt: TGCGCCAGCAGCTTTAGGTTTGATGACTACGAGCAGTACTTC
cdr3_aa: CASSFRFDDYEQYF

clone_size: NA
j_call: TRBJ1-2
d_call: NA
v_call: TRBV28
cdr3_nt: TGTGCCAGCAGTTTACCGGGGGCTTTTGGCTACACCTTC
cdr3_aa: CASSLPGAFGYTF

clone_size: NA
j_call: TRBJ2-5
d_call: NA
v_call: TRBV15
cdr3_nt: TGTGCCACCAGCAGAGGTCAAGAGACCCAGTACTTC
cdr3_aa: CATSRGQETQYF

clone_size: NA
j_call: TRBJ2-7
d_call: TRBD2
v_call: TRBV6-5
cdr3_nt: TGTGCCAGCAGCCAGACTAGCGCCTACGAGCAGTACTTC
cdr3_aa: CASSQTSAYEQYF

clone_size: NA
j_call: TRBJ2-5
d_call: TRBD2
v_call: TRBV27
cdr3_nt: TGTGCCAGCAGCCGACTGATCGGGAGGGTTCGAGAGACCCAGTACTTC
cdr3_aa: CASSRLIGRVRETQYF

clone_size: few
j_call: TRBJ2-5
d_call: NA
v_call: TRBV29-1
cdr3_nt: TGCAGCGTTGAAGGGCTCGCGAAAAGGGCCCAGTACTTC
cdr3_aa: CSVEGLAKRAQYF

clone_size: NA
j_call: TRBJ2-5
d_call: NA
v_call: TRBV30
cdr3_nt: TGTGCCTGGAGGTCGCTCCCAGGACAGACCCAGTACTTC
cdr3_aa: CAWRSLPGQTQYF

clone_size: NA
j_call: TRBJ2-1
d_call: TRBD1
v_call: TRBV30
cdr3_nt: TGTGCCTGCACAATGACAGGGGGTTTCTACAATGAGCAGTTCTTC
cdr3_aa: CACTMTGGFYNEQFF

clone_size: NA
j_call: TRBJ2-7
d_call: TRBD2
v_call: TRBV29-1
cdr3_nt: TGCAGCGCCACTAGCGGACCCTACGAGCAGTACTTC
cdr3_aa: CSATSGPYEQYF

clone_size: NA
j_call: TRBJ2-2
d_call: NA
v_call: TRBV11-2
cdr3_nt: TGTGCCAGCAGTATCACCGGGGAGCTGTTTTTT
cdr3_aa: CASSITGELFF

clone_size: NA
j_call: TRBJ2-2
d_call: NA
v_call: TRBV6-5
cdr3_nt: TGTGCCAGCACTCCTGGGCGGCCGAACACCGGGGAGCTGTTTTTT
cdr3_aa: CASTPGRPNTGELFF

clone_size: NA
j_call: TRBJ2-7
d_call: TRBD2
v_call: TRBV28
cdr3_nt: TGTGCCAGCAGTTTTCCCGTTAGCGGGACCGTCTGGTACGAGCAGTACTTC
cdr3_aa: CASSFPVSGTVWYEQYF

clone_size: NA
j_call: TRBJ2-3
d_call: NA
v_call: TRBV19
cdr3_nt: TGTGCCAGTAGTTTTACAATCACAGATACGCAGTATTTT
cdr3_aa: CASSFTITDTQYF

clone_size: few
j_call: TRBJ2-2
d_call: NA
v_call: TRBV9
cdr3_nt: TGTGCCAGCCGGGGGGGGACAGGGAGAACCGGGGAGCTGTTTTTT
cdr3_aa: CASRGGTGRTGELFF

clone_size: once
j_call: TRBJ2-7
d_call: NA
v_call: TRBV28
cdr3_nt: TGTGCCAGCAGTCCCTCCGGGACACACTACGAGCAGTACTTC
cdr3_aa: CASSPSGTHYEQYF

clone_size: few
j_call: TRBJ1-4
d_call: NA
v_call: TRBV19
cdr3_nt: TGTGCCAGTAGTATTTCGCCAAACCTAAATGAAAAACTGTTTTTT
cdr3_aa: CASSISPNLNEKLFF

clone_size: NA
j_call: TRBJ2-1
d_call: NA
v_call: TRBV7-9
cdr3_nt: TGTGCCAGCAGCCCTTTTTGGGGGAACAATGAGCAGTTCTTC
cdr3_aa: CASSPFWGNNEQFF

clone_size: NA
j_call: TRBJ2-1
d_call: NA
v_call: TRBV30
cdr3_nt: TGTGCCTGGAGTGCTCGGGGGAGCTCCTACAATGAGCAGTTCTTC
cdr3_aa: CAWSARGSSYNEQFF

clone_size: NA
j_call: TRBJ2-1
d_call: NA
v_call: TRBV29-1
cdr3_nt: TGCAGCGGCAGTAACAATGAGCAGTTCTTC
cdr3_aa: CSGSNNEQFF

clone_size: NA
j_call: TRBJ2-1
d_call: NA
v_call: TRBV9
cdr3_nt: TGTGCCAGCAGCGTAGAAAGGCCGGGCCCCGACAATGAGCAGTTCTTC
cdr3_aa: CASSVERPGPDNEQFF

clone_size: NA
j_call: TRBJ2-3
d_call: TRBD2
v_call: TRBV15
cdr3_nt: TGTGCCACCAGCAGGAGACTAGCGGGAGCCGCAGATACGCAGTATTTT
cdr3_aa: CATSRRLAGAADTQYF

clone_size: NA
j_call: TRBJ2-1
d_call: TRBD2
v_call: TRBV7-8
cdr3_nt: TGTGCCAGCAGCTTAGCCCAGCTTAGGAGCGGGAGTATCTATGAGCAGTTCTTC
cdr3_aa: CASSLAQLRSGSIYEQFF

clone_size: NA
j_call: TRBJ2-1
d_call: NA
v_call: TRBV28
cdr3_nt: TGTGCCAGCAGCGAGGTCGGACCCTGGAGTGGTGAGCAGTTCTTC
cdr3_aa: CASSEVGPWSGEQFF

clone_size: NA
j_call: TRBJ2-2
d_call: NA
v_call: TRBV28
cdr3_nt: TGTGCCAGCAGTGTGGGGTACACCGGGGAGCTGTTTTTT
cdr3_aa: CASSVGYTGELFF

clone_size: NA
j_call: TRBJ2-3
d_call: TRBD2
v_call: TRBV5-4
cdr3_nt: TGTGCCAGCAGCGGGTGGACTAGCGGTACAGATACGCAGTATTTT
cdr3_aa: CASSGWTSGTDTQYF

clone_size: NA
j_call: TRBJ2-7
d_call: NA
v_call: TRBV27
cdr3_nt: TGTGCCAGCAGTTTAGAGGGATTTTCCTACGAGCAGTACTTC
cdr3_aa: CASSLEGFSYEQYF

clone_size: NA
j_call: TRBJ2-1
d_call: TRBD2
v_call: TRBV29-1
cdr3_nt: TGCAGCGTAGCGACTAGCGGGATGTTCAATGAGCAGTTCTTC
cdr3_aa: CSVATSGMFNEQFF

clone_size: few
j_call: TRBJ2-2
d_call: TRBD1
v_call: TRBV4-1
cdr3_nt: TGCGCCAGCAGCCCGTTGGGACAGGGGAATACCGGGGAGCTGTTTTTT
cdr3_aa: CASSPLGQGNTGELFF

clone_size: once
j_call: TRBJ2-5
d_call: NA
v_call: TRBV27
cdr3_nt: TGTGCCAGCAGTCTAACCCGCCTGTCCCAAGAGACCCAGTACTTC
cdr3_aa: CASSLTRLSQETQYF

clone_size: NA
j_call: TRBJ2-3
d_call: NA
v_call: TRBV11-2
cdr3_nt: TGTGCCAGCAGCTTAAGGGGGGTTAGGACAGATACGCAGTATTTT
cdr3_aa: CASSLRGVRTDTQYF

clone_size: few
j_call: TRBJ2-7
d_call: NA
v_call: TRBV29-1
cdr3_nt: TGCAGCGTGAGCAGGGCCTACGAGCAGTACTTC
cdr3_aa: CSVSRAYEQYF

clone_size: once
j_call: TRBJ2-2
d_call: TRBD2
v_call: TRBV5-1
cdr3_nt: TGCGCCAGCAGCTGGGGACTAGCGAGCACCGGGGAGCTGTTTTTT
cdr3_aa: CASSWGLASTGELFF

clone_size: once
j_call: TRBJ1-5
d_call: NA
v_call: TRBV15
cdr3_nt: TGTGCCACCAGCAGAGGTTTCAATCAGCCCCAGCATTTT
cdr3_aa: CATSRGFNQPQHF

clone_size: NA
j_call: TRBJ2-5
d_call: NA
v_call: TRBV5-4
cdr3_nt: TGTGCCAGCAGCTTGGGAGCCCAGCTGGCGCAAGAGACCCAGTACTTC
cdr3_aa: CASSLGAQLAQETQYF

clone_size: NA
j_call: TRBJ2-5
d_call: TRBD2
v_call: TRBV10-3
cdr3_nt: TGTGCCATCAGTGAGGCGCCGGGGACTAGCGGCAAAGAGACCCAGTACTTC
cdr3_aa: CAISEAPGTSGKETQYF

clone_size: NA
j_call: TRBJ2-1
d_call: TRBD2
v_call: TRBV25-1
cdr3_nt: TGTGCCATCGAGCGGGGCTACAATGAGCAGTTCTTC
cdr3_aa: CAIERGYNEQFF

clone_size: NA
j_call: TRBJ2-3
d_call: NA
v_call: TRBV5-4
cdr3_nt: TGTGCCAGCAGCTTGGGTAGTGAGGATACGCAGTATTTT
cdr3_aa: CASSLGSEDTQYF

clone_size: NA
j_call: TRBJ1-2
d_call: NA
v_call: TRBV7-9
cdr3_nt: TGTGCCATCCAAATCCCTCCTCAGGGATCGGACTATGGCTACACCTTC
cdr3_aa: CAIQIPPQGSDYGYTF

clone_size: NA
j_call: TRBJ2-7
d_call: NA
v_call: TRBV27
cdr3_nt: TGTGCCAGCAGTTCATACACCGATTCCTACGAGCAGTACTTC
cdr3_aa: CASSSYTDSYEQYF

clone_size: NA
j_call: TRBJ2-5
d_call: TRBD1
v_call: TRBV29-1
cdr3_nt: TGCAGCGACGAACAGGGGGAGACCCAGTACTTC
cdr3_aa: CSDEQGETQYF

clone_size: NA
j_call: TRBJ1-1
d_call: NA
v_call: TRBV30
cdr3_nt: TGTGCCTGGAGTAGGAGGAACACTGAAGCTTTCTTT
cdr3_aa: CAWSRRNTEAFF

clone_size: NA
j_call: TRBJ2-5
d_call: TRBD2
v_call: TRBV5-4
cdr3_nt: TGTGCCAGCAGCAAACCGACTAGCGGGACGGAGACCCAGTACTTC
cdr3_aa: CASSKPTSGTETQYF

clone_size: NA
j_call: TRBJ2-3
d_call: NA
v_call: TRBV2
cdr3_nt: TGTGCCAGCAGTGAAGCCCAAGCGGGTGCAGGTACGCAGTATTTT
cdr3_aa: CASSEAQAGAGTQYF

clone_size: NA
j_call: TRBJ2-5
d_call: TRBD1
v_call: TRBV28
cdr3_nt: TGTGCCAGCAGTGCCGCCGGGACAGGGCAAGAGACCCAGTACTTC
cdr3_aa: CASSAAGTGQETQYF

clone_size: NA
j_call: TRBJ2-2
d_call: TRBD2
v_call: TRBV4-2
cdr3_nt: TGTGCCAGCAGCCATTTCGAGGGAGGGCCCGGCACCGGGGAGCTGTTTTTT
cdr3_aa: CASSHFEGGPGTGELFF

clone_size: few
j_call: TRBJ1-1
d_call: NA
v_call: TRBV29-1
cdr3_nt: TGCAGCGTCGCCAGGGTTAACACTGAAGCTTTCTTT
cdr3_aa: CSVARVNTEAFF

clone_size: NA
j_call: TRBJ2-1
d_call: TRBD2
v_call: TRBV7-2
cdr3_nt: TGTGCCGGGTCTCGGGGCGGGAGGGCCTACAATGAGCAGTTCTTC
cdr3_aa: CAGSRGGRAYNEQFF

clone_size: NA
j_call: TRBJ2-7
d_call: TRBD2
v_call: TRBV14
cdr3_nt: TGTGCCAGCAGCCAAGTAAGCGGGAGGGGCGACGAGCAGTACTTC
cdr3_aa: CASSQVSGRGDEQYF

clone_size: few
j_call: TRBJ2-5
d_call: NA
v_call: TRBV18
cdr3_nt: TGTGCCAGCTCACAGCGAGACCAAGAGACCCAGTACTTC
cdr3_aa: CASSQRDQETQYF

clone_size: once
j_call: TRBJ1-1
d_call: NA
v_call: TRBV5-1
cdr3_nt: TGCGCCAGCAGACACCGTATGAACACTGAAGCTTTCTTT
cdr3_aa: CASRHRMNTEAFF

clone_size: NA
j_call: TRBJ1-4
d_call: NA
v_call: TRBV5-1
cdr3_nt: TGCGCCAGCAGCTTTGGAACCCCTCCTAATGAAAAACTGTTTTTT
cdr3_aa: CASSFGTPPNEKLFF

clone_size: NA
j_call: TRBJ1-1
d_call: NA
v_call: TRBV29-1
cdr3_nt: TGCAGCGCGTTTTCACAGGGATCCACTGAAGCTTTCTTT
cdr3_aa: CSAFSQGSTEAFF